In its sample, the clone carrying this T cell receptor beta chain was seen many times. Its specificity is unknown. This sample was included in a study of T cells in Graves' hyperthyroidism and ophthalmopathy. Regarding the study as a whole: In blood, most of the thyroid clonotypes expanded above 0.001 were also present.

Lactation, pregnancy, other autoimmune disease or uncontrolled infection led to exclusion of patients. Thyroid ultrasound, orbital computed tomography, clinical symptoms, and serum thyroxine and TRAb underpinned diagnoses. Per the germline V gene, CDR1 is MDHEN and CDR2 is SYDVKM. CDR3 length: 14 amino acids. V dropped 1 base and J dropped 1 base, with 8 bases sitting between them. Using RNA transcripts as the source, TCR beta CDR3 regions were amplified. A first-round RT-PCR of the TCR CDR3 used the HTBI primer set. TCRdb recomputed calls from the multiplex PCR reads with MiXCR, one row per CDR3 protein. The sample has 350,000 to 400,000 distinct CDR3 sequences, 19% seen once.

The chain links TRBV28 to TRBJ2-7; D is ambiguous. Sequenced: blood. This sequence originates from a woman aged 18-29 years with Graves' hyperthyroidism. CDR3 sequence (DNA): TGTGCCAGCAGTTTATTACTGGGTTCCTACGAGCAGTACTTC. As protein: CASSLLLGSYEQYF.